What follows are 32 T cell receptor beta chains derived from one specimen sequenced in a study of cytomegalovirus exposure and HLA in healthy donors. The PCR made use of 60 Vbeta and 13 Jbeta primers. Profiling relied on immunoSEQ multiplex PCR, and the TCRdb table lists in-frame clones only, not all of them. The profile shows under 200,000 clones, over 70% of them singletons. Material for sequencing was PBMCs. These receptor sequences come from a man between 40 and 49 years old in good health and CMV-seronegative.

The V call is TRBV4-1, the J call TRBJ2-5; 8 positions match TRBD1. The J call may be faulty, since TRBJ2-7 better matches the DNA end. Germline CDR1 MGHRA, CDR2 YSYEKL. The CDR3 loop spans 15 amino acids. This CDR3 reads CASSQQGASSYEQYF. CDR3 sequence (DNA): TGCGCCAGCAGCCAACAGGGGGCTAGCTCCTACGAGCAGTACTTC.

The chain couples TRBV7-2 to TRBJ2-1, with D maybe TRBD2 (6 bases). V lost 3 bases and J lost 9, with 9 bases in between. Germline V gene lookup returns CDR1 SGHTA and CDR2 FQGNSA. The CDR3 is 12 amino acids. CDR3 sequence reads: CASSFLGGEQFF. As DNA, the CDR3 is TGTGCCAGCAGCTTTCTCGGGGGTGAGCAGTTCTTC.

This CDR3 is CSVDTGRWGTEAFF. CDR3 sequence (DNA): TGCAGCGTTGACACCGGGAGGTGGGGGACAGAAGCTTTCTTT. V usage is TRBV29-1 and J usage is TRBJ1-1; a weak D match, TRBD1 (6 bases). CDR3 length equals 14 residues. V was clipped by 3 bases and J by 8 bases, with 19 bases between them. The germline gives CDR1 SQVTM, CDR2 ANQGSEA.

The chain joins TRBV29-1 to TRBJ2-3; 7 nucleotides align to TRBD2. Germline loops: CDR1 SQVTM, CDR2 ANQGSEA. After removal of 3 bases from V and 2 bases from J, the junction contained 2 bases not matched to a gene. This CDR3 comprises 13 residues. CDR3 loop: CSVEGTTTDTQYF. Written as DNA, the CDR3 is TGCAGCGTTGAGGGGACTACCACAGATACGCAGTATTTT.

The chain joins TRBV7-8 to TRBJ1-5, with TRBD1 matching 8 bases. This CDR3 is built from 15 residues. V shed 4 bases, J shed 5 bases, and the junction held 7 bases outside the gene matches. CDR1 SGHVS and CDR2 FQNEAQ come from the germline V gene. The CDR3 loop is CASSSWTGSHQPQHF. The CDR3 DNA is TGTGCCAGCAGCTCATGGACAGGGTCCCATCAGCCCCAGCATTTT. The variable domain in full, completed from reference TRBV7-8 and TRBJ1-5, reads GAGVSQSPRYKVAKRGQDVALRCDPISGHVSLFWYQQALGQGPEFLTYFQNEAQLDKSGLPSDRFFAERPEGSVSTLKIQRTQQEDSAVYLCASSSWTGSHQPQHFGDGTRLSIL.

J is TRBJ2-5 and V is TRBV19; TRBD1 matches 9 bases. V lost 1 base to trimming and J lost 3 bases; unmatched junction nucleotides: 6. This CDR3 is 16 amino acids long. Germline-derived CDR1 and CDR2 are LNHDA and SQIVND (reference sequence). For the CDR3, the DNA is TGTGCCAGTAGTATAGTTGGGACAGGGATGGAAGAGACCCAGTACTTC. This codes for CASSIVGTGMEETQYF.

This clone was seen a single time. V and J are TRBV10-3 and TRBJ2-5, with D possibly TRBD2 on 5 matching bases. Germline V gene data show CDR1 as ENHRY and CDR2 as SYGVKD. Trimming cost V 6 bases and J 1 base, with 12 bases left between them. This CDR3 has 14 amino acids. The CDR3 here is CAISVPGSQETQYF. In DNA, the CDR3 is TGTGCCATCAGCGTGCCGGGATCCCAAGAGACCCAGTACTTC.

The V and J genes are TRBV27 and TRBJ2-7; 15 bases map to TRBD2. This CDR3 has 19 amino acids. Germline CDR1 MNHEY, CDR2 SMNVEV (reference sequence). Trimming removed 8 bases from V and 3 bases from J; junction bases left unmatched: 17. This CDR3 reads CASSLAPGLAGGEYYEQYF. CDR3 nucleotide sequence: TGTGCCAGCTCATTGGCGCCGGGACTAGCGGGAGGCGAATACTACGAGCAGTACTTC.

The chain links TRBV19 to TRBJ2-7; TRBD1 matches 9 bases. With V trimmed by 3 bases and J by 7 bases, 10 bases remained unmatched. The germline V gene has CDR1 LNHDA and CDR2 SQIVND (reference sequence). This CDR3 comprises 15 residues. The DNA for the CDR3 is TGTGCCAGTAGTATCTTAGGACAGGGGACGGTTGAGCAGTACTTC. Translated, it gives CASSILGQGTVEQYF.

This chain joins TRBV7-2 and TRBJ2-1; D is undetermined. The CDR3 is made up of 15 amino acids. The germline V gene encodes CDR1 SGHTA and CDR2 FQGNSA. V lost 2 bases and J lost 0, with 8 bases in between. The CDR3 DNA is TGTGCCAGCAGCTTAAGAGCAAGCTCCTACAATGAGCAGTTCTTC. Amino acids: CASSLRASSYNEQFF. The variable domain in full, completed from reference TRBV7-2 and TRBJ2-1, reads GAGVSQSPSNKVTEKGKDVELRCDPISGHTALYWYRQSLGQGLEFLIYFQGNSAPDKSGLPSDRFSAERTGGSVSTLTIQRTQQEDSAVYLCASSLRASSYNEQFFGPGTRLTVL.

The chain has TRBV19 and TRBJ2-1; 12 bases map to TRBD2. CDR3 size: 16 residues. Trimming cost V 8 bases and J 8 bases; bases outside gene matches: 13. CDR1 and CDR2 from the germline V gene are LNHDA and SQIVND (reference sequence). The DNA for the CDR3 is TGTGCCAGTGAAACAGGGGCTAGCGGGGGGGCAGATGAGCAGTTCTTC. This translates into CASETGASGGADEQFF.

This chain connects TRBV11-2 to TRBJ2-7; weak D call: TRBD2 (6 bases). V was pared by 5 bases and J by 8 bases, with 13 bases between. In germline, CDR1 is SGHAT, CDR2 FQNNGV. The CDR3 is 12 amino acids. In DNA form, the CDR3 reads TGTGCCAGCAGCCCACCGGCGGGGCAGCAGTACTTC. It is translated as CASSPPAGQQYF.

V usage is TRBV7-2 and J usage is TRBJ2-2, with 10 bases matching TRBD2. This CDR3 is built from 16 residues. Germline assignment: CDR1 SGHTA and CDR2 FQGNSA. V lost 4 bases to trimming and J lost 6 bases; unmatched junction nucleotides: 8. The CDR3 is CASSSPPGLAPGELFF. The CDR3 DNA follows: TGTGCCAGCAGCTCACCCCCGGGACTAGCGCCCGGGGAGCTGTTTTTT.

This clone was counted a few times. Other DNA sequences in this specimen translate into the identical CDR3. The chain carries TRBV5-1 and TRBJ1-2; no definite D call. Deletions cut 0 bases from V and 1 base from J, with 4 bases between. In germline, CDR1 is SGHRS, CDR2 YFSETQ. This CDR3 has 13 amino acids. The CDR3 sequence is CASSLDGNYGYTF. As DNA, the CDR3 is TGCGCCAGCAGCTTGGACGGTAACTATGGCTACACCTTC.

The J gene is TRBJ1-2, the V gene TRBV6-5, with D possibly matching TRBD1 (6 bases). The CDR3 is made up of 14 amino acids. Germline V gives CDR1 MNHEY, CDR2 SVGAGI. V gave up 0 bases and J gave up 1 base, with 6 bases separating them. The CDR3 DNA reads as TGTGCCAGCAGTTACTCAGGGGGTAACTATGGCTACACCTTC. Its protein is CASSYSGGNYGYTF.

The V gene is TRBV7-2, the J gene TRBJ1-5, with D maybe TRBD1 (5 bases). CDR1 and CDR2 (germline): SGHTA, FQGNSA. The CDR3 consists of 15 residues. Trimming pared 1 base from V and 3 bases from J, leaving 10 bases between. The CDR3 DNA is TGTGCCAGCAGCTTAGTTAAGGGGCTCAATCAGCCCCAGCATTTT. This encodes CASSLVKGLNQPQHF.

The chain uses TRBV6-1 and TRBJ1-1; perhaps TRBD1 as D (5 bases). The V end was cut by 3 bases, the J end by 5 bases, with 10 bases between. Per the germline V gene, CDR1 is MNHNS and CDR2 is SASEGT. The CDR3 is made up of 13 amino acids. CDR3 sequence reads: CASSEVGGTEAFF. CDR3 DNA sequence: TGTGCCAGCAGTGAGGTCGGGGGGACTGAAGCTTTCTTT.

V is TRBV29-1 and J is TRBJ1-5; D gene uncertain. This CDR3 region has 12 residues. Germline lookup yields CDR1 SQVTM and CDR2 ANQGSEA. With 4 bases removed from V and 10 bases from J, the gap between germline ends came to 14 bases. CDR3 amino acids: CSVGGSGHPQHF. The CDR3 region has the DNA TGCAGCGTTGGAGGCAGCGGGCATCCCCAGCATTTT.

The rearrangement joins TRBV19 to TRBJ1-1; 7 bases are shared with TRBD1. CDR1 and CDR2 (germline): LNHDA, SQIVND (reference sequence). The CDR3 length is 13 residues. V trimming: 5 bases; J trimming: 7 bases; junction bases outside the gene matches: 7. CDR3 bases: TGTGCCAGTAGTTTAAGACAGGGCGTTGAAGCTTTCTTT. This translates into CASSLRQGVEAFF.

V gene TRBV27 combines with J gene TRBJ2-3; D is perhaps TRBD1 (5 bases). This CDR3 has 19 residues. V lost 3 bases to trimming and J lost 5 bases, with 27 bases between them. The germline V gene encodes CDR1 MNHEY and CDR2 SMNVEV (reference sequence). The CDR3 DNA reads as TGTGCCAGCAGTTTCTCTAGGGGTTTTCCCAGGAGCCGCAAAGATACGCAGTATTTT. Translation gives CASSFSRGFPRSRKDTQYF.

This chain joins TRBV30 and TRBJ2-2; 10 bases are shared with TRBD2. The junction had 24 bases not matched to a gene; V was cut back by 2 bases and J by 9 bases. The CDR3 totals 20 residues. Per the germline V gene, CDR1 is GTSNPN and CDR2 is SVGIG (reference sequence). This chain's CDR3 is CAWSPTRGARRAGGPWELFF. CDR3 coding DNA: TGTGCCTGGAGTCCTACCAGGGGTGCCCGGCGAGCGGGAGGGCCTTGGGAGCTGTTTTTT.

The CDR3 DNA sequence: TGTGCCAGCAGTTCACGTCTGGGCCGGTGGACTGAAGCTTTCTTT. It yields the protein CASSSRLGRWTEAFF. The J gene is TRBJ1-1, the V gene TRBV6-5; D remains unclear. Trimming cost V 4 bases and J 5 bases, with 17 bases left between them. Germline V CDR1 and CDR2: MNHEY, SVGAGI. The CDR3 covers 15 residues.

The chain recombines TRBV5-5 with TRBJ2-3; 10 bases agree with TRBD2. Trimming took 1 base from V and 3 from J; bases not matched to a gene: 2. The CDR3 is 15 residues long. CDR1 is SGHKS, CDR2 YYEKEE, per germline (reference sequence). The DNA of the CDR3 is TGTGCCAGCAGCTTGCCTAGCGGGAGAACAGATACGCAGTATTTT. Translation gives CASSLPSGRTDTQYF.

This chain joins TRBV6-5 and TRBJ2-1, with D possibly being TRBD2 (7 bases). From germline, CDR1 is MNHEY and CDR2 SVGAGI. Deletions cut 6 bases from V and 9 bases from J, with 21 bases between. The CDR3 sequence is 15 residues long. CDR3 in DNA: TGTGCCAGCAGACCCCGGGGGGCGGGAGACGGTGAGCAGTTCTTC. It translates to CASRPRGAGDGEQFF.

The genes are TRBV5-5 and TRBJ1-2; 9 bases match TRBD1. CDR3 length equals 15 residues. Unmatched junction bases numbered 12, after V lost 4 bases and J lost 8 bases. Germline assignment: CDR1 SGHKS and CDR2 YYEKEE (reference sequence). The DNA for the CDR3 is TGTGCCAGCAGCCAACCGGGACAGGGAGCTCAGGGCTACACCTTC. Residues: CASSQPGQGAQGYTF.

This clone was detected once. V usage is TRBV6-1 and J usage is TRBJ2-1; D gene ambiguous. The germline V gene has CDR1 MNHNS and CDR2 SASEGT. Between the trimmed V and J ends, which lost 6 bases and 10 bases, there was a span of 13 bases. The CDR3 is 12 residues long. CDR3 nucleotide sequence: TGTGCCAGCAGACCCGAGTGGAGCGAGCAGTTCTTC. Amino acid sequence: CASRPEWSEQFF.

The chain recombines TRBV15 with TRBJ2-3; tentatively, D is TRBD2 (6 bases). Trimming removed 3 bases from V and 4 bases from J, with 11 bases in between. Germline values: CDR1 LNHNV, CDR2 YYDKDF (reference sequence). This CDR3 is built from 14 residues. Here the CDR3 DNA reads TGTGCCACCAGCAGTGAACTAGCCGCAGATACGCAGTATTTT. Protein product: CATSSELAADTQYF.

The CDR3 bases are TGTGCCAGCAGTGCTGGCCCTTCCTACGAGCAGTACTTC. Translated: CASSAGPSYEQYF. The chain couples TRBV2 to TRBJ2-7, with D hard to call. Germline lookup yields CDR1 SNHLY and CDR2 FYNNEI. The CDR3 consists of 13 residues. V gave up 4 bases and J gave up 1 base, with 8 bases separating them.

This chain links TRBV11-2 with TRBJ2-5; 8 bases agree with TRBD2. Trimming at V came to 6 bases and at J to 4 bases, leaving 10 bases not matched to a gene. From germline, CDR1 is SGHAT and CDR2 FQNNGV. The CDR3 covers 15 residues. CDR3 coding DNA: TGTGCCAGCAGGGTTTTAGCGGGAAAGGGAGAGACCCAGTACTTC. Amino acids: CASRVLAGKGETQYF. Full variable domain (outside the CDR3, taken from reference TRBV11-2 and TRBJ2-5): EAGVAQSPRYKIIEKRQSVAFWCNPISGHATLYWYQQILGQGPKLLIQFQNNGVVDDSQLPKDRFSAERLKGVDSTLKIQPAKLEDSAVYLCASRVLAGKGETQYFGPGTRLLVL.

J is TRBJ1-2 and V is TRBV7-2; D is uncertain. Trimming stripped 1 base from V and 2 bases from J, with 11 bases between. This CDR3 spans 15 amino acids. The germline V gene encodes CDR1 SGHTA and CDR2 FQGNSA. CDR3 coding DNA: TGTGCCAGCAGCTTAGGACGAACGGAGAACTATGGCTACACCTTC. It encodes CASSLGRTENYGYTF. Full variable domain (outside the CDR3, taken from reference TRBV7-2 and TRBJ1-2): GAGVSQSPSNKVTEKGKDVELRCDPISGHTALYWYRQSLGQGLEFLIYFQGNSAPDKSGLPSDRFSAERTGGSVSTLTIQRTQQEDSAVYLCASSLGRTENYGYTFGSGTRLTVV.

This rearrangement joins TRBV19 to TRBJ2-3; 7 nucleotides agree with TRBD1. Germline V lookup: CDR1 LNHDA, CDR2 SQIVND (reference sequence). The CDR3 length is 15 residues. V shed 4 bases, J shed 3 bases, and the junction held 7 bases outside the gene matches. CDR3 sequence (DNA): TGTGCCAGTAGTAAGGCAGGGGGTGGGACAGATACGCAGTATTTT. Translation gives CASSKAGGGTDTQYF. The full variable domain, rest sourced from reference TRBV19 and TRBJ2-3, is DGGITQSPKYLFRKEGQNVTLSCEQNLNHDAMYWYRQDPGQGLRLIYYSQIVNDFQKGDIAEGYSVSREKKESFPLTVTSAQKNPTAFYLCASSKAGGGTDTQYFGPGTRLTVL.

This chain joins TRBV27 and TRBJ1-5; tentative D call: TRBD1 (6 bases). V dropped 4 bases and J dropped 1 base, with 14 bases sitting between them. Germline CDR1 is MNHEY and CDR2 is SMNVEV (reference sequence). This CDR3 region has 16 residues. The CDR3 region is CASSSRTVGSNQPQHF. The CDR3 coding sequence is TGTGCCAGCAGTTCCAGGACAGTTGGGAGCAATCAGCCCCAGCATTTT.